This T cell receptor (beta chain) was sequenced during a study of T cells in Graves' hyperthyroidism and ophthalmopathy. The study's findings and limits: Expanded thyroid clonotypes (above 0.001) were mostly also found in blood.

TCR beta CDR3 region amplification was performed from RNA transcripts. During a first-round RT-PCR of the TCR CDR3, the HTBI primer set was used. TCRdb independently ran MiXCR on the multiplex PCR reads; one entry per CDR3 protein. Seen here are some 350,000 distinct CDR3 sequences, approximately 14% observed once, and the top ten hold approximately 19%. Fresh peripheral blood, about 9.6 ml, yielded the PBMCs. Details on this clonotype: Its antigen is not identified.

The V gene's germline CDR1 is MDHEN and CDR2 SYDVKM. After removal of 5 bases from V and 8 bases from J, the junction contained 15 bases not matched to a gene. The CDR3 consists of 16 residues. The specimen sequenced was blood. The chain uses TRBV28 and TRBJ2-1; 7 bases agree with TRBD2. This receptor was taken from a woman between 55 and 75 years old with Graves' ophthalmopathy. The CDR3 DNA follows: TGTGCCAGCAGTGCCCCCCGCGGCGGGAGAGAGGATGAGCAGTTCTTC. Protein: CASSAPRGGREDEQFF.